The clone carrying this T cell receptor (beta chain) was picked up many times. The data stem from a study of T cells in Graves' hyperthyroidism and ophthalmopathy. With 6 bases removed from V and 1 base from J, the gap between germline ends came to 6 bases. The length of the CDR3 is 13 residues. TCR beta CDR3 sequences were amplified from RNA transcripts. TCR CDR3 regions were first amplified by RT-PCR with HTBI primers. Each CDR3 protein gets one entry after TCRdb re-called the multiplex PCR reads with MiXCR. The table shows more than 300,000 distinct CDR3 sequences, with over 11% occurring only once.

The sample taken for sequencing was blood. The clonotype comes from a woman in her sixties or seventies with Graves' hyperthyroidism. This chain links TRBV12-3 or TRBV12-4 with TRBJ2-2; D is uncertain. CDR3 DNA: TGTGCCAGCAGGTTTGAGAACACCGGGGAGCTGTTTTTT. This codes for CASRFENTGELFF.